The present T cell receptor (beta chain) was sequenced within a study of shared clonotypes between healthy human individuals. Study-level background: With ages of 18 to 49, the donors were a couple of women and three men.

Points on this clone: Compared with germline, one end of the junction differs, possibly owing to a read error.

Generated by immunoSEQ multiplex PCR, the TCRdb table keeps only in-frame clones and is missing some. The top ten hold 0.37% of the sample, which has over 2 million clones, around 92% seen once. This TCR derives from a man aged 18 to 30 in good health. Some clones in this sample may be carry-over from other donors' samples. Sequencing was performed on naive CD4+ T cells from PBMCs. The subset is: CD45RA+ positively selected.

CDR3 loop: CASGFGSDKAYEQYF. The DNA for the CDR3 is TGTGCCAGCGGCTTCGGCAGCGATAAAGCCTACGAGCAGTACTTC. The chain links TRBV13 to TRBJ2-7; D call uncertain. CDR3 length: 15 amino acids. Germline CDR1 and CDR2: PRHDT and FYEKMQ (reference sequence).